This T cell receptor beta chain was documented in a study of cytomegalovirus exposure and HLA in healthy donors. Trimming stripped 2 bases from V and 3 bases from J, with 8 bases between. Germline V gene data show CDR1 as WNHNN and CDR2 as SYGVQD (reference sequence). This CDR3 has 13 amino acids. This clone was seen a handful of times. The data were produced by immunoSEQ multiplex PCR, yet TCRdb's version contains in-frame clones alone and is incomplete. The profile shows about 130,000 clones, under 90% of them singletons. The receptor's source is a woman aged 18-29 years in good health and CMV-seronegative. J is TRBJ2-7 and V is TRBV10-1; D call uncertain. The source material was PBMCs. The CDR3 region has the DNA TGCGCCAGCAGTGAGGGCAACCGCTACGAGCAGTACTTC. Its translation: CASSEGNRYEQYF.